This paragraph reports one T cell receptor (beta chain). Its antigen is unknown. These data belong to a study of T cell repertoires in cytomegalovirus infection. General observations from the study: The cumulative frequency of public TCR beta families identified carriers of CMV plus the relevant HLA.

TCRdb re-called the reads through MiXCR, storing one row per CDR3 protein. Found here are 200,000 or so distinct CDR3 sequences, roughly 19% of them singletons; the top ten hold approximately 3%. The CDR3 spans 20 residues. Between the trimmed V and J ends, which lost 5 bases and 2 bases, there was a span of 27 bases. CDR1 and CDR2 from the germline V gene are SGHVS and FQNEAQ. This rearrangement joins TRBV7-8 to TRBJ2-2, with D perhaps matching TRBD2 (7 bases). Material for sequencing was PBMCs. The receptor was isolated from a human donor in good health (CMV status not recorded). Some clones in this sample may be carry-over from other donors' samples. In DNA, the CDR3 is TGTGCCAGCAGCCCTAAGCAACGAATAGGGGGAGGGACAAACACCGGGGAGCTGTTTTTT. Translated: CASSPKQRIGGGTNTGELFF.